This TCR beta chain was recorded in a study of OX40 agonist ivuxolimab in advanced cancers. Background on the whole study: Ivuxolimab, which targeted the costimulatory receptor OX40 (CD134), was an agonistic, fully human IgG2 monoclonal antibody. Intravenous ivuxolimab was administered to patients every 2 weeks at six dose levels: 0.01, 0.1, 0.3, 1.5, 3 and 10 mg/kg. Among the 50 to 55 dose-escalation patients, around 20 had hepatocellular carcinoma, some 15 melanoma, 9 renal cell carcinoma and 9 head and neck cancer. In the dose-escalation cohort, around four fifths of patients were male, and the mean age was around 60 years, with a range of about 23 to 85. Patients were allowed to have had prior anti-PD-1, anti-PD-L1 or anti-CTLA-4 therapy, and more than 30% of the dose-escalation patients had previously received checkpoint inhibitors. Partial responses were achieved by three dose-escalation patients, of whom one had hepatocellular carcinoma and two had cutaneous melanoma. Peripheral TCRbeta sequencing aimed to test whether ivuxolimab altered TCR sequence diversity and caused clonal T-cell expansion. The monotherapy dose-escalation portion (N ≈ 55 patients) of the phase I ivuxolimab trial is reported in the paper. What the study reported, not specific to this receptor: At doses of 0.1 to 3.0 mg/kg, clonal expansion of both CD4+ and CD8+ blood T cells was observed from baseline to week 6. On average, CD8+ T cells showed more expanded clones than CD4+ T cells after ivuxolimab. Low levels of normalized T-cell clonal expansion were also seen in some patients who did not respond. In the 0.1-3.0 mg/kg groups, partial responders were among the patients with the lowest normalized peripheral clonal expansion, particularly in CD8+ T cells. Which antigens the clonally expanded peripheral T cells were specific for was not determined.

Genomic DNA was extracted from sorted cells for sequencing of the TCRbeta CDR3 region. The immunoSEQ Assay was used for sequencing of TCRbeta CDR3 regions. Entries here come from immuneACCESS through TCRdb and include only in-frame sequences with V and J called. Some clones fail to appear in such tables; in the studies checked, an unresolved V gene covers under half of the shortfall, and the cause of the remainder is unknown. This sample is represented by more than 25,000 clones; 86% of them were singletons. The ten largest clones add up to about 32% of the sample. The trial excluded patients who had a history of autoimmune disease or who were on systemic immunosuppression. Peripheral blood for TCR sequencing was drawn from every dose cohort at baseline, at cycle 4 day 1 and at cycle 7 day 1. Samples came from an open-label, multicenter, first-in-human phase I dose-escalation trial of ivuxolimab. The trial enrolled adults with locally advanced or metastatic head and neck squamous cell, hepatocellular, melanoma or renal cell carcinoma. Before TCR sequencing, CD4+ and CD8+ T cells were separately sorted from peripheral blood.

Points on this clone: The specificity of this receptor is unknown. Base qualities are missing; no much larger clone stands one base away. Other DNA sequences in this specimen translate into the identical CDR3.

The V end gives up 3 bases and the J end 6 bases, leaving 2 bases in the junction not matched to a gene. Reading the germline V gene gives CDR1 MDHEN and CDR2 SYDVKM. Inclusive of the bounding cysteine and phenylalanine, the CDR3 is 13 residues long. Only CDR3 DNA remains: 39 bases, in frame from the first base. The sample was CD4+ or CD8+ T cells sorted from blood, taken in a trial of the OX40 agonist ivuxolimab. This chain is built from TRBV28 and TRBJ1-2; 9 of the junction bases match TRBD1. The receptor's source is an adult with an advanced solid tumor such as melanoma, head and neck, liver or kidney cancer. The DNA sequence reads TGTGCCAGCAGTTTTACAGGGGGCAATGGCTACACCTTC. Translated, this is CASSFTGGNGYTF.